This TCR beta chain was found in a study of blood T cell repertoires in COVID-19. Study context: COVID-19 samples, acute and convalescent, were from the United States, Italy and Spain.

One Seattle source followed patients from active infection through their disease course. TCRdb keeps only in-frame clones here, not all; method: immunoSEQ multiplex PCR. The sample contains about 250,000 clones, about 82% of which appear only once. This clone was seen only once. Germline CDR1 GTSNPN, CDR2 SVGIG (reference sequence). Germline trimming cut 3 bases from V and 0 bases from J; bases unmatched to any gene: 17. The CDR3 runs to 19 residues. The TCR was taken from a woman of 80 years or more with COVID-19, enrolled during active disease. The J gene is TRBJ2-1, the V gene TRBV30, with 7 bases fitting TRBD1. Sample: peripheral blood. The CDR3 coding sequence is TGTGCCTGGAGCCGGGACAGCTTGAAGTCGAGGAGCTCCTACAATGAGCAGTTCTTC. Amino acids: CAWSRDSLKSRSSYNEQFF.